The 22 T cell receptor beta chains in this list originate from one sample, sequenced in a study of response to subunit inactivated influenza vaccine. TCRdb independently ran MiXCR on the RT-PCR reads; one entry per CDR3 protein. The sample has roughly 700,000 distinct CDR3 sequences, approximately 14% seen once. The specimen comprised PBMCs from blood, sampled approximately 15 days before vaccination. The receptors derive from a man between 50 and 59 years old who received an inactivated influenza vaccine.

This clonotype occurred a few times. The chain combines TRBV7-6 with TRBJ1-1, with a possible D match to TRBD1 (5 bases). This CDR3 contains 15 residues. Germline CDR1 reads SGHVS; CDR2 reads FNYEAQ. Trimming shortened V by 1 base and J by 1 base, and 10 bases separated the two germline ends. The CDR3 bases are TGTGCCAGCAGCTTAGGGGTGACAGAGAACACTGAAGCTTTCTTT. Residues: CASSLGVTENTEAFF.

The table lists this clonotype with many counts. The chain joins TRBV6-5 to TRBJ1-2; the match to TRBD1 covers 7 bases. Trimming at V came to 4 bases and at J to 0 bases, leaving 5 bases not matched to a gene. Germline V gives CDR1 MNHEY, CDR2 SVGAGI. CDR3 size: 15 residues. CDR3 sequence reads: CASSWGTDPNYGYTF. CDR3 nucleotides: TGTGCCAGCAGTTGGGGGACAGACCCTAACTATGGCTACACCTTC.

V and J are TRBV2 and TRBJ2-2; TRBD2 might be the D (5 bases). CDR1 and CDR2 from the germline V gene are SNHLY and FYNNEI. Deletions cut 6 bases from V and 0 bases from J, with 11 bases between. This CDR3 contains 15 residues. CDR3 nucleotides: TGTGCCAGCAGCGTAGGACTTACGAACACCGGGGAGCTGTTTTTT. Protein sequence: CASSVGLTNTGELFF.

This clonotype appeared many times. Mismatch with germline at one junction end may stem from a read error. The genes are TRBV12-3 or TRBV12-4 and TRBJ2-1; TRBD1 matches at 8 bases. This CDR3 contains 15 residues. DNA of the CDR3: TGTGCTAGCAGCCGTGGACAGGGATCCTACAATGAGCAGTTCTTC. This sequence encodes CASSRGQGSYNEQFF.

This clonotype appeared a few times. The chain links TRBV5-1 to TRBJ2-7, with 7 bases lining up with TRBD2. Germline V gives CDR1 SGHRS, CDR2 YFSETQ. The CDR3 contains 15 residues. J lost 0 bases, V lost 4 bases, and 7 bases had no gene match. The CDR3 bases are TGCGCCAGCAGCAGCGGGACGGAGTTCTCCTACGAGCAGTACTTC. It codes for CASSSGTEFSYEQYF.

V is TRBV5-1 and J is TRBJ2-1; no firm D call. The CDR3 is 18 amino acids. Deletions cut 0 bases from V and 4 bases from J, with 20 bases between. Germline values: CDR1 SGHRS, CDR2 YFSETQ. The CDR3 DNA sequence: TGCGCCAGCAGCTTGGCCCCCGATATATGGACCCCTTACAATGAGCAGTTCTTC. Protein product: CASSLAPDIWTPYNEQFF.

Written as DNA, the CDR3 is TGTGCCAGCAGTTTATCCGCTGGCCTTGGCACCGGGGAGCTGTTTTTT. The encoded protein is CASSLSAGLGTGELFF. The V and J genes are TRBV28 and TRBJ2-2; D is undetermined. This CDR3 is built from 16 residues. Germline loops: CDR1 MDHEN, CDR2 SYDVKM. Deletions cut 1 base from V and 4 bases from J, with 13 bases between.

V usage is TRBV18 and J usage is TRBJ2-3, with TRBD2 identical over 9 bases. Germline CDR1 reads KGHSH; CDR2 reads LQKENI. The CDR3 contains 16 residues. V was pared by 3 bases and J by 2 bases, with 6 bases of the junction left unmatched. CDR3 protein: CASSPMTSGITDTQYF. CDR3 DNA sequence: TGTGCCAGCTCACCTATGACTAGCGGAATCACAGATACGCAGTATTTT.

A few counts support this clonotype. The chain uses TRBV5-1 and TRBJ2-7; TRBD2 aligns across 7 bases. The CDR3 is made up of 13 amino acids. Germline CDR1 reads SGHRS; CDR2 reads YFSETQ. The trim removed 3 bases at V and 5 bases at J, leaving 5 bases unmatched. CDR3 protein: CASSSGLGDEQYF. The DNA for the CDR3 is TGCGCCAGCAGCTCCGGACTAGGTGACGAGCAGTACTTC.

This clonotype was found once. A read error may explain this, as a much larger clone is one base away. The rearrangement joins TRBV10-3 to TRBJ1-2, with 12 bases fitting TRBD1. The CDR3 is 15 amino acids. CDR1 is ENHRY, CDR2 SYGVKD, per germline. CDR3 nucleotide sequence: TGTGCCCTCAGTGAGGGGGACAGGGGGCTCGGTGGCTACACCTTC. Amino acids: CALSEGDRGLGGYTF.

This clonotype has at least ten counts. The genes are TRBV29-1 and TRBJ2-7; TRBD1 is a possible D gene (5 bases). The CDR3 extends over 14 amino acids. Between the trimmed V and J ends, which lost 6 bases and 1 base, there was a span of 16 bases. The germline V gene encodes CDR1 SQVTM and CDR2 ANQGSEA. In nucleotides, the CDR3 is TGCAGCGTCGGATCTTGGGGCTTTTCCTACGAGCAGTACTTC. It codes for CSVGSWGFSYEQYF.

This clonotype was seen a handful of times. The chain has TRBV25-1 and TRBJ2-1; maybe TRBD1 (5 bases). This CDR3 has 14 amino acids. Germline values: CDR1 MGHDK, CDR2 SYGVNS. V lost 1 base and J 8 bases, leaving 12 bases between the germline ends. The CDR3 loop is CASSEFKGLDEQFF. Written as DNA, the CDR3 is TGTGCCAGCAGTGAATTCAAGGGGCTAGATGAGCAGTTCTTC.

This chain uses TRBV4-1 with TRBJ1-5, with TRBD1 matching 9 bases. V trimming: 4 bases; J trimming: 4 bases; junction bases outside the gene matches: 5. The germline V gene has CDR1 MGHRA and CDR2 YSYEKL. The CDR3 runs 15 residues. The CDR3 DNA reads as TGCGCCAGCAGCCCGCGACAGGGGGAAAATCAGCCCCAGCATTTT. It encodes CASSPRQGENQPQHF.

This rearrangement joins TRBV28 to TRBJ2-3; a possible D gene is TRBD2 (6 bases). The germline CDR1 and CDR2 sequences are MDHEN and SYDVKM. This CDR3 is 15 amino acids long. Trimming pared 3 bases from V and 2 bases from J, leaving 12 bases between. CDR3: CASSFTGVATDTQYF. The CDR3 bases are TGTGCCAGCAGTTTCACGGGAGTAGCCACAGATACGCAGTATTTT.

As to this clonotype: Germline is not matched at one junction end, which may reflect a read error. V is TRBV7-9 and J is TRBJ2-3, with D possibly being TRBD2 (5 bases). CDR1 SEHNR and CDR2 FQNEAQ come from the germline V gene (reference sequence). CDR3 length equals 13 residues. The CDR3 coding sequence is TGCGGGATGAAGGACTCAGCAGGAGATACGCAGTATTTT. Translating it yields CGMKDSAGDTQYF.

Only a few counts were recorded for this clonotype. The chain uses TRBV7-9 and TRBJ2-7, with TRBD2 as a possible D gene (5 bases). This CDR3 has 13 residues. In germline, CDR1 is SEHNR, CDR2 FQNEAQ (reference sequence). V lost 2 bases, J lost 7 bases, and 12 bases lay in between. The CDR3 DNA reads as TGTGCCAGCAGCTTATACGGGGAGTGGGAGCAGTACTTC. Protein sequence: CASSLYGEWEQYF.

The chain links TRBV6-5 to TRBJ1-1, with 9 nucleotides matching TRBD1. Germline values: CDR1 MNHEY, CDR2 SVGAGI. The CDR3 loop spans 14 amino acids. Trimming at V came to 4 bases and at J to 5 bases, leaving 5 bases not matched to a gene. This CDR3 reads CASSSIQGATEAFF. The CDR3 DNA is TGTGCCAGCAGTTCTATACAGGGGGCAACTGAAGCTTTCTTT.

V is TRBV2 and J is TRBJ2-1; 9 positions agree with TRBD2. The CDR3 sequence is 16 residues long. Germline V gene data show CDR1 as SNHLY and CDR2 as FYNNEI. After removal of 5 bases from V and 4 bases from J, the junction contained 9 bases not matched to a gene. CDR3 bases: TGTGCCAGCAGTCGACCGGGACTAGCCCTTTACAATGAGCAGTTCTTC. Translated, it gives CASSRPGLALYNEQFF.

The chain couples TRBV5-6 to TRBJ2-1; D possibly corresponds to TRBD2 (5 bases). The CDR3 length is 16 residues. With 3 bases removed from V and 1 base from J, the gap between germline ends came to 14 bases. The germline CDR1 and CDR2 sequences are SGHDT and YYEEEE. The CDR3 DNA reads TGTGCCAGCAGCTACCTCGGCCGGGAATCCTACAATGAGCAGTTCTTC. Residues: CASSYLGRESYNEQFF.

This sequence joins TRBV5-1 and TRBJ2-2, with unresolved D. The germline CDR1 and CDR2 sequences are SGHRS and YFSETQ. V shed 6 bases and J shed 2 bases, with 17 bases lying between them. This CDR3 region has 16 residues. CDR3 residues: CASTPWGPVNTGELFF. As DNA, the CDR3 is TGCGCCAGCACCCCTTGGGGTCCGGTAAACACCGGGGAGCTGTTTTTT. The full variable domain, in which reference TRBV5-1 and TRBJ2-2 provide the parts outside the CDR3, is KAGVTQTPRYLIKTRGQQVTLSCSPISGHRSVSWYQQTPGQGLQFLFEYFSETQRNKGNFPGRFSGRQFSNSRSEMNVSTLELGDSALYLCASTPWGPVNTGELFFGEGSRLTVL.

J is TRBJ2-7 and V is TRBV14; D call uncertain. Germline V gene data show CDR1 as SGHDN and CDR2 as FVKESK. Trimming stripped 4 bases from V and 7 bases from J, with 11 bases between. CDR3 length equals 12 residues. The CDR3 DNA reads as TGTGCCAGCAGCCTCCAGGTTGGGGAGCAGTACTTC. This encodes CASSLQVGEQYF.

This clonotype was detected a few times. This chain links TRBV28 with TRBJ2-1, with D possibly called TRBD1 or TRBD2 (5 bases each). Trimming took 6 bases from V and 3 from J, leaving 15 bases between them. This CDR3 is built from 15 residues. CDR1 MDHEN and CDR2 SYDVKM come from the germline V gene. CDR3 residues: CASRIERGHYNEQFF. CDR3 nucleotides: TGTGCCAGCAGAATTGAGAGGGGCCACTACAATGAGCAGTTCTTC.